This TCR beta chain was profiled in a study of regulatory T cells. Study-level findings and limits: In patients, unique TRB V-J pairs were restricted and V/J usage skewed, especially in Tregs. Patient CD8+ T cells trended nonsignificantly toward lower Shannon entropy than control CD8+ cells.

The primer mix had 52 TRBV and 13 TRBJ primers. The method was immunoSEQ multiplex PCR; TCRdb's version includes in-frame clones alone and lacks a portion of them. The data hold roughly 10,000 clones, with 84% observed a single time. Regarding this clone: The antigen remains undetermined.

Germline loops: CDR1 MNHEY, CDR2 SMNVEV (reference sequence). The germline V and J ends were trimmed by 3 bases and 2 bases, with 8 bases remaining between them. The CDR3 totals 14 residues. A couple of CD3G-deficient patients had more severe autoimmunity; all had some. Patients aged 2 to 39 years had fewer naive and more memory CD4+ and CD8+ T cells. Material: CD8+ T cells sorted from blood. This clonotype was obtained from a person aged 18-29 years with CD3G deficiency. The rearrangement joins TRBV27 to TRBJ2-1; D remains unclear. The CDR3 protein is CASSFSAPYNEQFF. CDR3 sequence (DNA): TGTGCCAGCAGTTTCAGCGCACCCTACAATGAGCAGTTCTTC.